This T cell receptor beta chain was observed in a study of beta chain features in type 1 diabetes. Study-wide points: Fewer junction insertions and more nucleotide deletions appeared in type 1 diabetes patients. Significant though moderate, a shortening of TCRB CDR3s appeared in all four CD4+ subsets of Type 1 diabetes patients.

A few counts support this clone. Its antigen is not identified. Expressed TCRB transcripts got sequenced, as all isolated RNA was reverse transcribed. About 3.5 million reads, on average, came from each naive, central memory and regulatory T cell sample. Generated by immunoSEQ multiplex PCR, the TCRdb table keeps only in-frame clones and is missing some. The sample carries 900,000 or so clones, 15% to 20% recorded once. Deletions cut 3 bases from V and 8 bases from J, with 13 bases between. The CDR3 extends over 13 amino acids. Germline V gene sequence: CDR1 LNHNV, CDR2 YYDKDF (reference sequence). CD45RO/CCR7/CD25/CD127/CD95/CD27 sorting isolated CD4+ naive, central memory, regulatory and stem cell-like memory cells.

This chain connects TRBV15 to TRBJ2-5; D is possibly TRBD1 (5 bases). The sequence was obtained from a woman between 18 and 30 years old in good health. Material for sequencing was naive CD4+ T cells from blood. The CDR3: CATSSGTGHTQYF. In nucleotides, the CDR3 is TGTGCCACCAGCAGTGGAACCGGACATACCCAGTACTTC.